Listed below are T cell receptor beta chains from one sample, sequenced in a study of T cell repertoires in cytomegalovirus infection. TCRdb reanalysed the reads using MiXCR and keeps one entry per CDR3 protein. The sample includes about 830,000 distinct CDR3 sequences, 30% to 35% of them seen just once. The antigens these receptors bind are not known. The sequencing used cultured CD8+ T cells from PBMCs, collected from culture after CMV antigen stimulation. The source is a human donor in good health (CMV status not recorded). Some clones in this sample may be carry-over from other donors' samples. Both conserved end residues are part of each CDR3. D genes are given only for firm matches. Clone size is not always given. Where it is, it says once, few, many or a class for expanded clones.

clone_size: many
v_call: TRBV12-5
j_call: TRBJ2-7
d_call: TRBD2
cdr3_aa: CASGLVVGERGLAYEQYF
cdr3_nt: TGTGCTAGTGGTTTGGTAGTGGGGGAGCGGGGGTTAGCCTACGAGCAGTACTTC

clone_size: .
v_call: TRBV20-1
j_call: TRBJ2-2
d_call: .
cdr3_aa: CSARRNTGELFF
cdr3_nt: TGCAGTGCTAGAAGGAACACCGGGGAGCTGTTTTTT

clone_size: .
v_call: TRBV10-3
j_call: TRBJ2-3
d_call: TRBD1
cdr3_aa: CAISESPDRASTDTQYF
cdr3_nt: TGTGCCATCAGTGAGTCTCCGGACAGGGCTTCCACAGATACGCAGTATTTT

clone_size: few
v_call: TRBV5-4
j_call: TRBJ2-2
d_call: .
cdr3_aa: CASSFSPGQSTGELFF
cdr3_nt: TGTGCCAGCAGCTTCTCCCCGGGCCAAAGCACCGGGGAGCTGTTTTTT

clone_size: .
v_call: TRBV2
j_call: TRBJ2-3
d_call: TRBD2
cdr3_aa: CALLTGTSGGADTQYF
cdr3_nt: TGTGCCCTTTTAACGGGGACTAGCGGGGGGGCAGATACGCAGTATTTT

clone_size: .
v_call: TRBV7-9
j_call: TRBJ2-3
d_call: .
cdr3_aa: CASTKGGSSTDTQYF
cdr3_nt: TGTGCCAGCACCAAGGGGGGATCTAGCACAGATACGCAGTATTTT

clone_size: .
v_call: TRBV20-1
j_call: TRBJ1-2
d_call: .
cdr3_aa: CSASGRTDFDDGYTF
cdr3_nt: TGCAGTGCTAGCGGACGTACAGATTTTGATGATGGCTACACCTTC

clone_size: .
v_call: TRBV14
j_call: TRBJ2-1
d_call: TRBD1
cdr3_aa: CASSQSGSRTGAASVYNEQFF
cdr3_nt: TGTGCCAGCAGCCAATCCGGGAGTCGGACAGGGGCCGCGTCCGTCTACAATGAGCAGTTCTTC

clone_size: few
v_call: TRBV7-9
j_call: TRBJ2-1
d_call: TRBD1
cdr3_aa: CASSFVAGGPYNEQFF
cdr3_nt: TGTGCCAGCAGCTTCGTCGCAGGGGGCCCCTACAATGAGCAGTTCTTC

clone_size: few
v_call: TRBV12-3/TRBV12-4
j_call: TRBJ2-2
d_call: TRBD2
cdr3_aa: CASSRGLAGGPNTGELFF
cdr3_nt: TGTGCCAGCAGCCGTGGACTAGCGGGGGGGCCTAACACCGGGGAGCTGTTTTTT

clone_size: .
v_call: TRBV27
j_call: TRBJ1-4
d_call: .
cdr3_aa: CTSSLIRGANEKLFF
cdr3_nt: TGTACCAGCAGTCTAATTCGGGGCGCTAATGAAAAACTGTTTTTT

clone_size: .
v_call: TRBV19
j_call: TRBJ1-1
d_call: .
cdr3_aa: CASREGVEAFF
cdr3_nt: TGTGCCAGTAGGGAGGGGGTTGAAGCTTTCTTT

clone_size: .
v_call: TRBV18
j_call: TRBJ1-6
d_call: .
cdr3_aa: CATTRGTNNSPLHF
cdr3_nt: TGTGCCACCACGCGGGGGACAAATAATTCACCCCTCCACTTT

clone_size: many
v_call: TRBV7-2
j_call: TRBJ1-3
d_call: .
cdr3_aa: CASSSPGRGNTIYF
cdr3_nt: TGTGCCAGCAGCTCCCCAGGGCGAGGAAACACCATATATTTT

clone_size: .
v_call: TRBV12-3/TRBV12-4
j_call: TRBJ2-1
d_call: .
cdr3_aa: CASSLGMYNEQFF
cdr3_nt: TGTGCCAGCAGTTTGGGGATGTACAATGAGCAGTTCTTC

clone_size: .
v_call: TRBV15
j_call: TRBJ2-3
d_call: .
cdr3_aa: CATSREGELDTQYF
cdr3_nt: TGTGCCACCAGCAGAGAAGGGGAGCTAGATACGCAGTATTTT

clone_size: .
v_call: TRBV7-4
j_call: TRBJ2-5
d_call: TRBD1
cdr3_aa: CASSLVEDRWYQETQYF
cdr3_nt: TGTGCCAGCAGCTTAGTGGAGGACAGGTGGTACCAAGAGACCCAGTACTTC

clone_size: few
v_call: TRBV28
j_call: TRBJ1-2
d_call: TRBD1
cdr3_aa: CASSLGQGLVNYGYTF
cdr3_nt: TGTGCCAGCAGTTTGGGACAGGGGCTAGTTAACTATGGCTACACCTTC

clone_size: few
v_call: TRBV23-1
j_call: TRBJ2-3
d_call: .
cdr3_aa: CASSHGEVDDTQYF
cdr3_nt: TGCGCCAGCAGTCACGGGGAGGTGGATGATACGCAGTATTTT

clone_size: .
v_call: TRBV12-5
j_call: TRBJ1-2
d_call: .
cdr3_aa: CASGFSPGATGYYGYTF
cdr3_nt: TGTGCTAGTGGTTTTTCCCCGGGGGCGACCGGGTACTATGGCTACACCTTC